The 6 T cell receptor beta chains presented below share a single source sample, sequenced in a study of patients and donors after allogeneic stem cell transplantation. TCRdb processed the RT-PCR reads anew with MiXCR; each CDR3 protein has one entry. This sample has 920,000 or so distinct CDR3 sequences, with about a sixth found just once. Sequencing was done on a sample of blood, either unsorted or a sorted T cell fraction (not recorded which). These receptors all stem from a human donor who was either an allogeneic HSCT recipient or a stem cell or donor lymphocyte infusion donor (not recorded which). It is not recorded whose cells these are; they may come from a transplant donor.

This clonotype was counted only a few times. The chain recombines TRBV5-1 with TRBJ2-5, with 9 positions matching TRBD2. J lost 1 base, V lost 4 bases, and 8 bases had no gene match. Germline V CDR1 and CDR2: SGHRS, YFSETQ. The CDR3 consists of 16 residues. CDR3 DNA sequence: TGCGCCAGCAGCCGGGCAAGCGGGGGGACCCAAGAGACCCAGTACTTC. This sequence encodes CASSRASGGTQETQYF.

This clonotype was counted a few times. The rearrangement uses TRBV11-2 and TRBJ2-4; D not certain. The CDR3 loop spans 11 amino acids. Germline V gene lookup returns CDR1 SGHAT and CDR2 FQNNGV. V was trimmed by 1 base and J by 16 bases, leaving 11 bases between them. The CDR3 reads CASSLGGPPYF. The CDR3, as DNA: TGTGCCAGCAGCTTAGGAGGCCCCCCCTACTTC.

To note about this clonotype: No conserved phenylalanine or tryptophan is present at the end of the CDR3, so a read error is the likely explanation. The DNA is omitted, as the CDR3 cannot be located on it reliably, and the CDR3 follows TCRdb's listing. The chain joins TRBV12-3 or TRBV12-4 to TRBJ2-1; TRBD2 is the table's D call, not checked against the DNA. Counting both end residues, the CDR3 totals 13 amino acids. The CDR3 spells CASSSTSGSPTRV.

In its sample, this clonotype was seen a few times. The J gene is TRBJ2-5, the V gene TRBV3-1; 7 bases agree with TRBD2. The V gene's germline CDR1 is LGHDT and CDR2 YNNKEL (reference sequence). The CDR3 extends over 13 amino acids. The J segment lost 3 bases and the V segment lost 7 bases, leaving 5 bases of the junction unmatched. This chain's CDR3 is CASTPGLKETQYF. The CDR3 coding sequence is TGTGCCAGCACCCCGGGACTAAAAGAGACCCAGTACTTC.

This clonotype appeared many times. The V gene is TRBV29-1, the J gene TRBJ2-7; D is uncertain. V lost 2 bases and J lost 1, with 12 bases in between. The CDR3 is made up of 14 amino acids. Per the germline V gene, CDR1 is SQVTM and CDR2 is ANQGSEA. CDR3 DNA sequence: TGCAGCGTTGAATGGGCAGGTTCTTCCTACGAGCAGTACTTC. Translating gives CSVEWAGSSYEQYF.

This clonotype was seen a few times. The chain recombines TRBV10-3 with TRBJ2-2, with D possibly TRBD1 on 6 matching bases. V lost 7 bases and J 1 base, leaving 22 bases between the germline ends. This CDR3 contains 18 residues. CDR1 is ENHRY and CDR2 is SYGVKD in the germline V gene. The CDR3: CAITRGGHRGGNTGELFF. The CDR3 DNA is TGTGCCATCACACGAGGGGGACACCGCGGTGGGAACACCGGGGAGCTGTTTTTT.